Listed here are 30 T cell receptor beta chains from one sample, sequenced in a study of blood T cell repertoires in COVID-19. Assay: immunoSEQ multiplex PCR; the TCRdb copy retains only in-frame clones and omits some. Among hundreds of thousands of clones, approximately 90% were seen once, and the ten largest hold about 0.91%. The specimen was peripheral blood. The source of these receptors is a man aged 18 to 35 with COVID-19, enrolled during active disease.

This chain uses TRBV5-4 with TRBJ1-1; unclear D gene. Germline CDR1 is SGHNT and CDR2 is YYREEE (reference sequence). The CDR3 covers 16 residues. V was shortened by 0 bases and J by 4 bases, with 16 bases between the two germline ends. The CDR3 DNA is TGTGCCAGCAGCTTGGGGGCGCGGAGGGTAGGCACTGAAGCTTTCTTT. It specifies CASSLGARRVGTEAFF.

CDR3 sequence reads: CASRTFDRVNQPQHF. The CDR3 DNA is TGTGCCAGCAGGACCTTTGACAGGGTGAACCAGCCCCAGCATTTT. The chain links TRBV27 to TRBJ1-5, with 7 positions matching TRBD1. Trimming cost V 6 bases and J 7 bases; bases outside gene matches: 12. Germline V gene sequence: CDR1 MNHEY, CDR2 SMNVEV (reference sequence). The CDR3 totals 15 residues.

This chain's CDR3 is CASSSKSGNTIYF. CDR3 in DNA: TGTGCCAGCAGCTCCAAGAGTGGAAACACCATATATTTT. The chain combines TRBV5-4 with TRBJ1-3; no reliable D call. V was shortened by 3 bases and J by 3 bases, with 7 bases between the two germline ends. Germline V gene lookup returns CDR1 SGHNT and CDR2 YYREEE (reference sequence). CDR3 length: 13 amino acids.

The rearrangement uses TRBV6-1 and TRBJ1-5; D unclear. Trimming cost V 2 bases and J 1 base, with 9 bases left between them. Germline assignment: CDR1 MNHNS and CDR2 SASEGT. CDR3 size: 15 residues. This chain's CDR3 is CASSELRESNQPQHF. DNA for the CDR3: TGTGCCAGCAGTGAATTGAGGGAAAGCAATCAGCCCCAGCATTTT.

For the CDR3, the DNA is TGTGCCAGCAGCGTACTAGTTAACAATGAGCAGTTCTTC. Its translation: CASSVLVNNEQFF. This chain joins TRBV9 and TRBJ2-1; no reliable D call. The CDR3 consists of 13 residues. CDR1 is SGDLS and CDR2 is YYNGEE in the germline V gene. Trimming cost V 1 base and J 5 bases, with 7 bases left between them.

J is TRBJ2-7 and V is TRBV27, with 7 nucleotides matching TRBD2. Germline V gene lookup returns CDR1 MNHEY and CDR2 SMNVEV (reference sequence). Trimming at V came to 6 bases and at J to 1 base, leaving 3 bases not matched to a gene. This CDR3 is 13 amino acids long. CDR3 sequence (DNA): TGTGCCAGCAGATCGGGACTATCCTACGAGCAGTACTTC. As protein: CASRSGLSYEQYF.

The chain has TRBV4-1 and TRBJ1-2, with 9 bases fitting TRBD1. Germline V gives CDR1 MGHRA, CDR2 YSYEKL. V dropped 3 bases and J dropped 2; count of bases not matched to a gene: 4. The CDR3 length is 15 residues. The chain's CDR3 is CASSQGQGANYGYTF. CDR3 DNA sequence: TGCGCCAGCAGCCAGGGACAGGGCGCCAACTATGGCTACACCTTC.

The rearrangement joins TRBV24-1 to TRBJ2-1, with TRBD1 matching 9 bases. The length of the CDR3 is 15 residues. The junction had 7 bases not matched to a gene; V was cut back by 3 bases and J by 8 bases. Germline CDR1 reads KGHDR; CDR2 reads SFDVKD. The CDR3 loop is CATSDHGTGNHEQFF. CDR3 in DNA: TGTGCCACCAGTGATCACGGGACAGGGAACCATGAGCAGTTCTTC.

The chain employs TRBV12-3 or TRBV12-4 and TRBJ1-2; unclear D gene. The CDR3 runs to 13 residues. V was cut by 1 base and J by 5 bases, with 8 bases left in between. As DNA, the CDR3 is TGTGCCAGCAGTTTAGACTGGAGATATGGCTACACCTTC. It specifies CASSLDWRYGYTF.

This clone has ten or more counts. Other nucleotide sequences from this sample produce the same CDR3. The J gene is TRBJ2-3, the V gene TRBV5-1, with 8 bases fitting TRBD2. The CDR3 runs 16 residues. Per the germline V gene, CDR1 is SGHRS and CDR2 is YFSETQ. Trimming at V came to 4 bases and at J to 2 bases, leaving 9 bases not matched to a gene. This CDR3 reads CASSMAGGTNTDTQYF. CDR3 nucleotides: TGCGCCAGCAGCATGGCGGGGGGAACCAACACAGATACGCAGTATTTT.

Remarks on this clone: Other DNA sequences in the sample encode the same CDR3. The chain links TRBV4-1 to TRBJ2-7; 7 bases agree with TRBD1. V was clipped by 1 base and J by 0 bases; unmatched bases: 3. CDR1 is MGHRA, CDR2 YSYEKL, per germline. CDR3 size: 15 residues. CDR3: CASSQATGSSYEQYF. For the CDR3, the DNA is TGCGCCAGCAGCCAAGCGACAGGGAGCTCCTACGAGCAGTACTTC.

The chain joins TRBV7-8 to TRBJ2-7; the D gene is possibly TRBD1 (6 bases). Trimming cost V 5 bases and J 2 bases, with 16 bases left between them. Looked up from germline, CDR1 is SGHVS and CDR2 is FQNEAQ. The CDR3 is 15 amino acids. As DNA, the CDR3 is TGTGCCAGCAGCCCCTGGGTGGCAGGGGCCTACGAGCAGTACTTC. It yields the protein CASSPWVAGAYEQYF.

The chain uses TRBV6-5 and TRBJ2-2; possibly TRBD1 for D (5 bases). In germline, CDR1 is MNHEY, CDR2 SVGAGI. The V gene lost 11 bases and the J gene lost 6 bases, with 10 bases spanning the gap. The CDR3 is made up of 11 amino acids. The DNA for the CDR3 is TGTGCCGGTCAGGGCGCCGGGGAGCTGTTTTTT. Encoded protein: CAGQGAGELFF.

This clone occurred once. This chain joins TRBV7-2 and TRBJ2-4; D is ambiguous. The germline gives CDR1 SGHTA, CDR2 FQGNSA. Trimming removed 1 base at V and 7 bases at J, with 14 bases between. The CDR3 runs 15 residues. The chain's CDR3 is CASSLVGAVINIQYF. In DNA, the CDR3 is TGTGCCAGCAGCTTAGTGGGCGCCGTCATTAACATTCAGTACTTC. Filled out from reference TRBV7-2 and TRBJ2-4, the complete variable domain reads GAGVSQSPSNKVTEKGKDVELRCDPISGHTALYWYRQSLGQGLEFLIYFQGNSAPDKSGLPSDRFSAERTGGSVSTLTIQRTQQEDSAVYLCASSLVGAVINIQYFGAGTRLSVL.

The gene calls are TRBV5-1 and TRBJ2-5; 8 bases line up with TRBD2. The CDR3 runs to 15 residues. In germline, CDR1 is SGHRS, CDR2 YFSETQ. V lost 2 bases to trimming and J lost 0 bases; unmatched junction nucleotides: 3. CDR3 sequence: CASSLSGRYQETQYF. Here the CDR3 DNA reads TGCGCCAGCAGCTTAAGCGGGAGATACCAAGAGACCCAGTACTTC.

This chain links TRBV5-5 with TRBJ1-2; D uncertain. V was shortened by 5 bases and J by 2 bases, with 13 bases between the two germline ends. This CDR3 is built from 14 residues. Germline V gene sequence: CDR1 SGHKS, CDR2 YYEKEE (reference sequence). The CDR3 DNA is TGTGCCAGCAGATCATCCTCCCTAAACTATGGCTACACCTTC. Translated, it gives CASRSSSLNYGYTF.

The chain combines TRBV5-6 with TRBJ1-6, with 9 bases aligning to TRBD1. CDR1 SGHDT and CDR2 YYEEEE come from the germline V gene. The trim removed 2 bases at V and 10 bases at J, leaving 4 bases unmatched. The CDR3 has 14 residues. CDR3 sequence (DNA): TGTGCCAGCAGCTTCGATACAGGGGGCTCACCCCTCCACTTT. Translated: CASSFDTGGSPLHF.

A single count supports this clone. V gene TRBV6-5 combines with J gene TRBJ2-5; no clear D. The germline V gene encodes CDR1 MNHEY and CDR2 SVGAGI. CDR3 size: 15 residues. Trimming took off 0 bases at V and 1 base at J, with 9 bases between the two ends. For the CDR3, the DNA is TGTGCCAGCAGTTACTCCCGACATGGCCAAGAGACCCAGTACTTC. Encoded protein: CASSYSRHGQETQYF.

The chain uses TRBV27 and TRBJ2-3; TRBD2 aligns across 11 bases. The germline V gene encodes CDR1 MNHEY and CDR2 SMNVEV (reference sequence). CDR3 length: 16 amino acids. The V gene end was trimmed by 6 bases and the J gene end by 4 bases; junction bases not matched to a gene: 9. CDR3 region: CASRITSGRFSDTQYF. The CDR3 DNA reads TGTGCCAGCAGGATTACTAGCGGGAGATTCTCAGATACGCAGTATTTT.

The chain is built from TRBV9 and TRBJ2-5; the match to TRBD1 covers 8 bases. The length of the CDR3 is 15 residues. V shed 5 bases and J 0 bases; nucleotides not matched to a gene: 6. Germline values: CDR1 SGDLS, CDR2 YYNGEE. Written as DNA, the CDR3 is TGTGCCAGCAGTTTGGGACAGGCGAACCAAGAGACCCAGTACTTC. It yields the protein CASSLGQANQETQYF.

The chain has TRBV4-1 and TRBJ2-7; the match to TRBD2 covers 9 bases. V was pared by 2 bases and J by 0 bases, with 2 bases of the junction left unmatched. Germline V gives CDR1 MGHRA, CDR2 YSYEKL. The CDR3 runs 15 residues. The CDR3 region is CASSQSGGSSYEQYF. CDR3 coding DNA: TGCGCCAGCAGCCAAAGCGGGGGGAGCTCCTACGAGCAGTACTTC.

This clone was detected a few times. The chain employs TRBV11-2 and TRBJ2-7; D might be TRBD1 (7 bases). The CDR3 totals 16 residues. Trimming left V 1 base short and J 5 bases short, with 18 bases between. Germline loops: CDR1 SGHAT, CDR2 FQNNGV. The CDR3 sequence is CASSLGRDSQTHEQYF. The CDR3 nucleotides are TGTGCCAGCAGCTTAGGGCGGGACAGCCAAACCCACGAGCAGTACTTC.

V and J are TRBV30 and TRBJ1-2, with 8 bases lining up with TRBD1. The CDR3 is 14 amino acids. CDR1 and CDR2 from the germline V gene are GTSNPN and SVGIG (reference sequence). Trimming took 1 base from V and 4 from J; bases not matched to a gene: 5. The CDR3: CAWSGTGLIYGYTF. The CDR3 bases are TGTGCCTGGAGTGGGACAGGGTTGATCTATGGCTACACCTTC.

This clone was seen just once. The chain joins TRBV6-5 to TRBJ2-2; 10 bases align to TRBD2. CDR1 MNHEY and CDR2 SVGAGI come from the germline V gene. The CDR3 sequence is 15 residues long. V lost 4 bases to trimming and J lost 7 bases; unmatched junction nucleotides: 6. The CDR3 sequence: CASSFRLAGDGELFF. The CDR3 coding sequence is TGTGCCAGCAGTTTCCGACTAGCGGGTGACGGGGAGCTGTTTTTT.

The chain recombines TRBV28 with TRBJ1-5; TRBD1 aligns across 7 bases. CDR1 is MDHEN and CDR2 is SYDVKM in the germline V gene. J was trimmed by 6 bases and V by 0 bases; bases with no gene match: 11. This CDR3 is 17 amino acids long. The CDR3 DNA is TGTGCCAGCAGTTTATGGCCCCGAGGGACAGCGATTCAGCCCCAGCATTTT. Translation gives CASSLWPRGTAIQPQHF.

With regard to this clone: This sample also contains other DNA sequences that code for the same CDR3. The gene calls are TRBV7-9 and TRBJ2-7; D is undetermined. V was clipped by 5 bases and J by 0 bases, with 8 bases between them. The germline gives CDR1 SEHNR, CDR2 FQNEAQ (reference sequence). This CDR3 is built from 13 residues. For the CDR3, the DNA is TGTGCCAGCAGCCTGGTTAGCTCCTACGAGCAGTACTTC. This encodes CASSLVSSYEQYF.

The chain joins TRBV25-1 to TRBJ1-1, with D tentatively TRBD1 (5 bases). V was trimmed by 3 bases and J by 8 bases, leaving 19 bases between them. CDR3 length: 15 residues. Germline lookup yields CDR1 MGHDK and CDR2 SYGVNS. The CDR3: CASSDPGLPGGEAFF. In nucleotides, the CDR3 is TGTGCCAGCAGTGACCCCGGACTCCCCGGGGGGGAAGCTTTCTTT.

This rearrangement joins TRBV5-6 to TRBJ2-7, with 8 bases matching TRBD1. This CDR3 comprises 13 residues. Germline CDR1 SGHDT, CDR2 YYEEEE. V trimming: 2 bases; J trimming: 5 bases; junction bases outside the gene matches: 3. CDR3 sequence (DNA): TGTGCCAGCAGCTTACAGGGGGACGACGAGCAGTACTTC. This translates into CASSLQGDDEQYF.

The chain employs TRBV13 and TRBJ2-1, with 13 nucleotides matching TRBD2. Germline V gene sequence: CDR1 PRHDT, CDR2 FYEKMQ (reference sequence). Trimming cost V 4 bases and J 0 bases; bases outside gene matches: 12. CDR3 length equals 20 residues. The CDR3: CASSSIVGLAGERSYNEQFF. DNA for the CDR3: TGTGCCAGCAGCTCGATAGTAGGACTAGCGGGAGAGCGCTCCTACAATGAGCAGTTCTTC.

V is TRBV19 and J is TRBJ1-2; the D is unclear. CDR1 and CDR2 (germline): LNHDA, SQIVND (reference sequence). V lost 6 bases to trimming and J lost 7 bases, with 12 bases between them. This CDR3 spans 12 amino acids. The CDR3 spells CASRPGSGGYTF. CDR3 DNA sequence: TGTGCCAGTAGGCCGGGAAGCGGTGGCTACACCTTC.